This entry features one TCR beta chain sequence. The target antigen is unknown. Time point noted: pretreatment peripheral blood. Disease in patients was locally advanced or metastatic urothelial carcinoma. The data stem from a study of PD-L1 blockade in urothelial cancer. About the research overall: Blood-derived samples held a median approximately 150,000 T cells.

Generated by immunoSEQ multiplex PCR, the TCRdb table keeps only in-frame clones and is missing some. In the table there are more than 75,000 clones, roughly 89% of which are singletons. General study points: Blood TCR clonality below the median before treatment was a predictor of better survival.

Germline assignment: CDR1 SGHAT and CDR2 FQNNGV. Trimming stripped 1 base from V and 4 bases from J, with 16 bases between. The CDR3 has 17 amino acids. This clonotype was obtained from a man in his fifties or sixties with urothelial cancer. The sequencing here drew on PBMCs, taken around atezolizumab (anti-PD-L1) treatment. The rearrangement joins TRBV11-2 to TRBJ2-2; D remains unclear. CDR3 loop: CASSLALLLDGTGELFF. The CDR3 bases are TGTGCCAGCAGCTTAGCCCTCCTACTTGATGGCACCGGGGAGCTGTTTTTT.